Included here is one T cell receptor (beta chain) sequence, with context. As yet, its antigen is unknown. This record belongs to a study of graft-versus-host responses after intestinal transplantation. Overall study: Induction using anti-thymocyte globulin, followed by tacrolimus and steroids for two to four years, was given to all recipients.

Broader study findings: Researchers found GvH clones in recipient marrow, and some showed up first in ileum or blood.

Some clones are missing from TCRdb's copy, which holds only in-frame ones; the method was immunoSEQ multiplex PCR. This sample has tens of thousands of clones, with approximately 96% found just once. The CDR3 consists of 12 residues. Germline values: CDR1 SGDLS, CDR2 YYNGEE. The germline V and J ends were trimmed by 2 bases and 5 bases, with 5 bases remaining between them. The source material was unstimulated CD8+ T cells sorted from spleen or lymph node cells, sampled before transplant. The TCR was taken from a human donor who was the organ donor for an intestinal transplant. The chain uses TRBV9 and TRBJ1-5; D gene uncertain. The CDR3 reads CASSVGDQPQHF. The DNA for the CDR3 is TGTGCCAGCAGCGTCGGAGATCAGCCCCAGCATTTT.